These 7 T cell receptor beta chains came from one sample sequenced in a study of OX40 agonist ivuxolimab in advanced cancers. Clones were sequenced by immunoSEQ multiplex PCR, and TCRdb holds only the in-frame ones, with some missing. The sample yields around 80,000 clones, over 65% seen once. This specimen consisted of CD4+ or CD8+ T cells sorted from blood, obtained in a trial of the OX40 agonist ivuxolimab. The source of these receptors is an adult with an advanced solid tumor such as melanoma, head and neck, liver or kidney cancer.

This sequence joins TRBV7-8 and TRBJ2-5; tentative D call: TRBD2 (5 bases). This CDR3 is 13 amino acids long. Germline V gene data show CDR1 as SGHVS and CDR2 as FQNEAQ. V lost 2 bases, J lost 4 bases, and 8 bases lay in between. CDR3 DNA sequence: TGTGCCAGCAGCTTACGGGCGGGAGAGACCCAGTACTTC. Translated, it gives CASSLRAGETQYF. The whole variable domain, remainder taken from reference TRBV7-8 and TRBJ2-5, is GAGVSQSPRYKVAKRGQDVALRCDPISGHVSLFWYQQALGQGPEFLTYFQNEAQLDKSGLPSDRFFAERPEGSVSTLKIQRTQQEDSAVYLCASSLRAGETQYFGPGTRLLVL.

The chain combines TRBV4-2 with TRBJ2-3, with D possibly being TRBD1 (6 bases). In germline, CDR1 is LGHNA, CDR2 YNFKEQ. The length of the CDR3 is 15 residues. The V end lost 3 bases, the J end lost 2 bases, and 12 bases lay between the germline ends. In nucleotides, the CDR3 is TGTGCCAGCAGCCAGGCCGGACAGAACACAGATACGCAGTATTTT. Amino acids: CASSQAGQNTDTQYF.

This clone was picked up one time. V and J are TRBV29-1 and TRBJ2-7, with TRBD1 identical over 9 bases. This CDR3 is 14 amino acids long. Trimming at V came to 6 bases and at J to 6 bases, leaving 12 bases not matched to a gene. In germline, CDR1 is SQVTM, CDR2 ANQGSEA. The CDR3 region has the DNA TGCAGCGTGCGGTCTTTGTGGACAGGGGTCGAGCAGTACTTC. Its protein product is CSVRSLWTGVEQYF.

This clone has only one observation. The junction and the germline gene differ at one end; a read error may be behind it. V gene TRBV5-1 combines with J gene TRBJ1-1, with 7 bases identical to TRBD1. The CDR3 sequence is 13 residues long. Germline loops: CDR1 SGHRS, CDR2 YFSETQ. This CDR3 reads CASSPGSDRLTFF. The DNA for the CDR3 is TGTGCCAGCAGCCCCGGCTCGGACAGGTTGACTTTCTTT.

As concerns this clone: Germline and junction disagree at one end, which may indicate a read error. The CDR3 spells CASSAPGPVTF. The DNA of the CDR3 is TGTGCCAGCAGCGCCCCGGGCCCAGTTACGTTT. This chain uses TRBV7-3 with TRBJ1-1; the D is unclear. Germline values: CDR1 SGHTA, CDR2 FQGTGA. The CDR3 has 11 residues.

V is TRBV11-2 and J is TRBJ2-5; D might be TRBD1 or TRBD2, each matching 6 bases. The V and J ends lost 7 bases and 5 bases respectively, with 17 bases between them. The germline V gene has CDR1 SGHAT and CDR2 FQNNGV. The CDR3 has 14 residues. DNA of the CDR3: TGTGCCAGCACCAGGAGGGGGTCAGGGGAGACCCAGTACTTC. Translation gives CASTRRGSGETQYF.

The chain uses TRBV9 and TRBJ1-1, with no clear D. Trimming took off 8 bases at V and 4 bases at J, with 12 bases between the two ends. Germline CDR1 SGDLS, CDR2 YYNGEE. The CDR3 has 12 residues. The CDR3 sequence: CARSVGCTEAFF. The CDR3 region has the DNA TGTGCCAGATCAGTAGGATGCACTGAAGCTTTCTTT.